This T cell receptor (beta chain) appears in the sequencing data of a study of T-cell reconstitution after alpha-beta-depleted transplantation in children. V was clipped by 5 bases and J by 3 bases, with 9 bases between them. Germline V gene data show CDR1 as SGHKS and CDR2 as YYEKEE (reference sequence). The length of the CDR3 is 12 residues. Study results and caveats: There were reportedly several hundred expanded graft clones from which alpha-beta T cells came about two months after transplant. Surviving recipient T cells and thymic progenitors underlay high day-60 TCRbeta diversity in some patients. After one year, T-cell counts and TCRbeta diversity mostly came from new T cells.

On this clonotype: Its antigen is undetermined. A much larger clone differs from this one at a single base, so this may be a read error.

Library preparation (for TCRbeta) was performed with unique molecular identifiers. TCRdb re-derived calls from the PCR reads in MiXCR, one entry per CDR3 protein. The sample lists some 300,000 distinct CDR3 sequences; approximately 7.3% were seen once. V is TRBV5-5 and J is TRBJ2-7; unclear D gene. The receptor was derived from a female patient under 10 years old who had a stem cell transplant for Fanconi anemia, so the T cells may come from the graft donor. This sample comprised peripheral blood, obtained 360 days after TCRalphabeta/CD19-depleted stem cell transplant. The CDR3 nucleotides are TGTGCCAGCAGGAGGAAATTCTACGAGCAGTACTTC. This codes for CASRRKFYEQYF.